This TCR beta chain emerged from a study of beta chain features in type 1 diabetes (dated by TCRdb to between 2017 and 2018). Study-level background: No differences in mean age, gender distribution, total cell number or subset yield were found between patients and healthy donors. Across all samples, about 110 million sorted cells were examined, and cell number per subset correlated strongly with RNA yield. In the study, recently diagnosed type 1 diabetes patients and matched healthy donors were compared on the TCRB repertoires of their sorted circulating CD4+ T cell subsets. Naive and central memory subsets were obtained from all 30 or so donors, but regulatory and stem cell-like memory subsets were isolated from only 8 patients and roughly eight healthy donors. General study outcomes and caveats: Naive, central memory and regulatory TCRB repertoires appeared to be more similar among patients than among healthy donors. Because small numbers of individuals were included in the HLA sub-analyses, any influence of HLA type on TCRB rearrangement was left unresolved. Because cDNA was sequenced instead of genomic DNA, highly expressing activated cells could be over-represented, though the groups showed no difference in activation or CD3 levels. Patients with type 1 diabetes made fewer insertions and deleted more nucleotides at VDJ recombination sites, implying thymic rearrangement abnormalities. PCR might favor shorter templates, but patient and control samples were amplified and corrected together, so any skew would affect both groups equally. A moderate but significant shortening of TCRB CDR3 length was observed in type 1 diabetes patients in all four CD4+ subsets.

From each donor, a single peripheral blood sample of 100 to 150 mL on average was drawn into heparinised tubes. Naive, central memory, regulatory and stem cell-like memory CD4+ T cells were sorted on a BD FACSAria II using a panel including CD45RO, CCR7, CD25, CD127, CD95 and CD27. Purity was above 95% for every sorted population. PBMCs were isolated right away by Lymphoprep density gradient centrifugation and were stained directly, without culture. So that batch effects would be minimized, each experiment stained and sorted samples in pairs, pairing one healthy donor with one patient. The CDR3 holds 15 amino acids from the cysteine to the phenylalanine. The read is trimmed to its CDR3 DNA, 45 bases read in frame from base 1. V is shortened by 4 bases, J by 0 bases, and the region joining them spans 9 bases. The CDR1 and CDR2 encoded by the germline V gene are MNHEY and SVGAGI. The entire isolated RNA was reverse transcribed using the High Capacity cDNA Reverse Transcription Kit, and thus expressed TCRB transcripts were sequenced. Deep immunoSEQ sequencing was applied to naive, central memory and regulatory T cell samples, giving an average of about 3.57 million total reads per sample. After sorted cells were lysed in RLT buffer, RNA was extracted with DNase-treated RNeasy Micro or Mini kits, with the choice depending on cell number. To prevent cross-contamination, each cell subset was processed individually, whereas patient and healthy donor samples were processed jointly. The immunoSEQ multiplex PCR was used to amplify TCRB sequences from cDNA, generating 87-bp fragments that spanned the CDR3 region. The amplicons were sequenced using the Illumina HiSeq platform. As for how the authors treated the data: PCR bias was computationally corrected using synthetic template baselines, reads within Hamming distance 2 were collapsed, and singletons that could not be merged were discarded. Reads were aligned to IMGT to assign V, D and J genes, CDR3 length, and insertions or deletions at six rearrangement sites. Within each subset, clonotype counts were normalized to sorted cell number, after which true diversity and Gini coefficients were computed with the tcR R package. Repertoire sharing was quantified using the overlap coefficient calculated on TCRB nucleotide sequences. TCRdb obtained this table from immuneACCESS and retained in-frame rearrangements with V and J assigned. These tables miss some clones; where compared with another copy, unresolved V genes account for less than half of the shortfall, and the remainder is unexplained. D and trimming were read from the DNA, whereas the V and J calls and clone size are those reported in that table. The sample table shows 150,000 to 200,000 clones, and 7.5% to 9.5% are seen once. The ten largest clones represent 2% to 3% of the sample.

This clone has only a few counts. Its antigen has not been determined. Base qualities are not at hand, and no much larger clone is one base apart. The sequencing input was central memory CD4+ T cells from blood. The origin of this receptor is a woman in her late teens or twenties in good health. The receptor chain draws on TRBV6-5 and TRBJ1-4; confidence is insufficient to name the D gene. The sequence in DNA is TGTGCCAGCAGTTCACGCGATGCAACTAATGAAAAACTGTTTTTT. The translation is CASSSRDATNEKLFF.